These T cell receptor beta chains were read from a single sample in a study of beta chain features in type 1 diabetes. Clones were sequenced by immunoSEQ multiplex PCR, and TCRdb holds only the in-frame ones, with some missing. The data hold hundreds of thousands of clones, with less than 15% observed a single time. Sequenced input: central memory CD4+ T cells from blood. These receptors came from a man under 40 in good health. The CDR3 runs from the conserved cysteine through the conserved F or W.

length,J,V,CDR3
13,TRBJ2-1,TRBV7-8,CAASRVSYNEQFF
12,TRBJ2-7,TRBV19,CASSIRRDEQYF
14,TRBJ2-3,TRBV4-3,CASSQGSPTDTQYF
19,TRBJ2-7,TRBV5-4,CASSPGSSPRDRGYYEQYF
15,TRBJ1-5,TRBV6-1,CASRDQRWDNQPQHF
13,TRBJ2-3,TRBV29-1,CSGRLAGTDTQYF
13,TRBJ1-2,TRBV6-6,CASRGRQGSGYTF
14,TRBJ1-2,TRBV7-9,CASSLELPNYGYTF
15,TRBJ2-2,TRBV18,CASSPGQGNTGELFF
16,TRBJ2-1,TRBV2,CASGGSGTSSYNEQFF
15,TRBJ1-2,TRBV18,CASSPPTGANYGYTF
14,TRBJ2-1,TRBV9,CASSVNPLRNEQFF
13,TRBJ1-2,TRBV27,CASKGAGIGGYTF
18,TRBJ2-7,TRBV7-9,CASSRRRSTSGGSYEQYF
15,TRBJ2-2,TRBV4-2,CASSQVAGDTGELFF
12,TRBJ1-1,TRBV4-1,CASSQDSAVGFF
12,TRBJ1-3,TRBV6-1,CASGSVGNTIYF